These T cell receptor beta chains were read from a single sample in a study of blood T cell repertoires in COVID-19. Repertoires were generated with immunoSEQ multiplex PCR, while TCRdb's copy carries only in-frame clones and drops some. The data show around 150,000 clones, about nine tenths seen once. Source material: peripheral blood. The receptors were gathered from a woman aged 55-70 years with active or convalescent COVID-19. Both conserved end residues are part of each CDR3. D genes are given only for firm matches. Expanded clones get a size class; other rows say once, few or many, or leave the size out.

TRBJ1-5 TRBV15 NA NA TGTGCCACCAGCAGAGACCATCAGGCTAGCAATCAGCCCCAGCATTTT CATSRDHQASNQPQHF
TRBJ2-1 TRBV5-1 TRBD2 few TGCGCCAGCAGCAGGACTAGCGGGGGGGTGTACAATGAGCAGTTCTTC CASSRTSGGVYNEQFF
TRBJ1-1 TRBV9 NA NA TGTGCCAGCAGCTACGTGGGGAGGAGGGAAGCTTTCTTT CASSYVGRREAFF
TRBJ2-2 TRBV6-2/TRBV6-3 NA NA TGTGCCAGCAGTGGCCATTTCGCGAACACCGGGGAGCTGTTTTTT CASSGHFANTGELFF
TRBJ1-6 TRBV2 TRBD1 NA TGTGCCAGCGGCGACAGGGGCAATACCTATAATTCACCCCTCCACTTT CASGDRGNTYNSPLHF
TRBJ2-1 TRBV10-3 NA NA TGTGCCATCAGTGAGAATGCAGGGGTAAATGAGCAGTTCTTC CAISENAGVNEQFF
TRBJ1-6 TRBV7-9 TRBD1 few TGTGCCAGCAGTCCGTTAGGGACAGATAATTCACCCCTCCACTTT CASSPLGTDNSPLHF
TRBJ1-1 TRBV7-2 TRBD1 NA TGTGCCAGCAGCCCAACAGGGGGCGGCACTGAAGCTTTCTTT CASSPTGGGTEAFF
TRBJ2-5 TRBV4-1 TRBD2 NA TGCGCCAGCAGTCAACAACTAGCGGGGACGAAAGAGACCCAGTACTTC CASSQQLAGTKETQYF
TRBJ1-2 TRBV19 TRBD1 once TGTGCCAGTACCCCAACAGGGGGGTCCTATGGCTACACCTTC CASTPTGGSYGYTF
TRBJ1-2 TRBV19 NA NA TGTGCCAGTAGTGCTGGACAGTTTGGGCTAGAGGTCTATGGCTACACCTTC CASSAGQFGLEVYGYTF
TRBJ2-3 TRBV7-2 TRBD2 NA TGTGCCAGCAGCTTTAGCGGGGGGACAGATACGCAGTATTTT CASSFSGGTDTQYF
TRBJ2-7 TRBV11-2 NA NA TGTGCCAGCAGCTTCGCAGGCCTTGACGAGCAGTACTTC CASSFAGLDEQYF
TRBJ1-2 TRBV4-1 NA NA TGCGCCAGCAGCCAATCCGACAGGCGCAACTATGGCTACACCTTC CASSQSDRRNYGYTF
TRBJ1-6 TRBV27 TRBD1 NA TGTGCCAGCAGTTCAGCTTTATCTGGACAGGGTAGCTCCTATAATTCACCCCTCCACTTT CASSSALSGQGSSYNSPLHF
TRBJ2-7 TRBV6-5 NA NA TGTGCCAGCAGTTGGGCCACTGGATACGAGCAGTACTTC CASSWATGYEQYF
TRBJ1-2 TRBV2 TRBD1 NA TGTGCCAGCAGTCCCGGGACAGGGGTCTATGGCTACACCTTC CASSPGTGVYGYTF
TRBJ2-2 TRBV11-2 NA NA TGTGCCAGCAGCCCAACCCAGGGGTTCACCGGGGAGCTGTTTTTT CASSPTQGFTGELFF
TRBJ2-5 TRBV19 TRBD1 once TGTGCCAGTAGTCCCGACAGGGGACAAGGGGAGACCCAGTACTTC CASSPDRGQGETQYF
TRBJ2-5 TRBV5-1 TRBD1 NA TGCGCCAGCAGCCTGGGGGACAGCGGCGAGACCCAGTACTTC CASSLGDSGETQYF
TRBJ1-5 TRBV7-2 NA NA TGTGCCAGCAGCCCTAGGACCGGACAGTCCAATCAGCCCCAGCATTTT CASSPRTGQSNQPQHF
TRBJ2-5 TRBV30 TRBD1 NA TGTGCCTGGCAGGGACAGGGGGCTGAGACCCAGTACTTC CAWQGQGAETQYF
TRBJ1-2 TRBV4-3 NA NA TGCGCCAGCAGCCACCCGGGGAACTATGGCTACACCTTC CASSHPGNYGYTF
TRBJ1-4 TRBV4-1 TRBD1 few TGCGCCAGCAGTAGGGGGACAGCTAATGAAAAACTGTTTTTT CASSRGTANEKLFF
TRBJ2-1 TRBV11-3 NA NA TGTGCCAGCAGCCTAAATGCCCGCAATGAGCAGTTCTTC CASSLNARNEQFF
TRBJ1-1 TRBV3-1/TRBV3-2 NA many TGTGCCAGCAGCCACTACGGGACACTGAACACTGAAGCTTTCTTT CASSHYGTLNTEAFF
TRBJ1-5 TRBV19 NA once TGTGCCAGTAGTGCCGAAACAGTTAGCAATCAGCCCCAGCATTTT CASSAETVSNQPQHF
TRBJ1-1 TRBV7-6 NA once TGTGCCAGCAGCTTGGGACAGAACACTGAAGCTTTCTTT CASSLGQNTEAFF
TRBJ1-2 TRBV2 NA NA TGTGCCAGCAGTGAACAGGGGCCCTTTAACTATGGCTACACCTTC CASSEQGPFNYGYTF
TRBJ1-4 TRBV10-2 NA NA TGCGCCAGCAGTCAGGGTCTAAGTGAAAAACTGTTTTTT CASSQGLSEKLFF
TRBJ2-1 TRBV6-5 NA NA TGTGCCAGCAGAGGAGGCGGTTACAATGAGCAGTTCTTC CASRGGGYNEQFF